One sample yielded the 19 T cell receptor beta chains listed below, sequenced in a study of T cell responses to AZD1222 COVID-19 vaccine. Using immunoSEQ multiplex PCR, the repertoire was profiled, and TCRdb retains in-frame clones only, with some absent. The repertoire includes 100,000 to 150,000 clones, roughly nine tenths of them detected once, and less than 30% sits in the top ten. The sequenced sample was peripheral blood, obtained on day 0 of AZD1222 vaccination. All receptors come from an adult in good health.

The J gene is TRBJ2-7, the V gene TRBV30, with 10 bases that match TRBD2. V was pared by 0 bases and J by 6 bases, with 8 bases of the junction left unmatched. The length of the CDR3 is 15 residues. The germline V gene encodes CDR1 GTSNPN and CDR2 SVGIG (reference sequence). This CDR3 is CAWSVRASGSGEQYF. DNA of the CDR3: TGTGCCTGGAGTGTACGGGCTAGCGGGAGTGGCGAGCAGTACTTC.

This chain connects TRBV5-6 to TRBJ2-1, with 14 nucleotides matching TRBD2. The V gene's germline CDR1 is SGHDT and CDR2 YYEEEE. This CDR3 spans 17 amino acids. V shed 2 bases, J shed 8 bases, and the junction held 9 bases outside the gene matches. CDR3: CASSLRLAGGRRYEQFF. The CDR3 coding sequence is TGTGCCAGCAGCTTAAGACTAGCGGGAGGGCGGCGCTATGAGCAGTTCTTC.

CDR3 DNA sequence: TGTGCCAGCAGTCCCCAGCCCTCTGGGGCCAACGTCCTGACTTTC. It specifies CASSPQPSGANVLTF. The rearrangement joins TRBV6-5 to TRBJ2-6; the D is unclear. This CDR3 has 15 residues. The V end lost 5 bases, the J end lost 0 bases, and 8 bases lay between the germline ends. Germline-derived CDR1 and CDR2 are MNHEY and SVGAGI.

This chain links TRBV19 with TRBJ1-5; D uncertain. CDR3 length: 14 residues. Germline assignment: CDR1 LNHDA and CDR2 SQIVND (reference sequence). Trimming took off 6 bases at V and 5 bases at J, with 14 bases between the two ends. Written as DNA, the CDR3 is TGTGCCAGTAGACCGGGCCATTCGGATCAGCCCCAGCATTTT. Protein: CASRPGHSDQPQHF.

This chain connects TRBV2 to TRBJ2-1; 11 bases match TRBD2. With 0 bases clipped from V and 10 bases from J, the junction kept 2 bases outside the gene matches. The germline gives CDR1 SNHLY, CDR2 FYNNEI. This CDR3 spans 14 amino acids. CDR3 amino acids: CASSEAGLADEQFF. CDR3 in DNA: TGTGCCAGCAGTGAAGCGGGACTAGCGGACGAGCAGTTCTTC.

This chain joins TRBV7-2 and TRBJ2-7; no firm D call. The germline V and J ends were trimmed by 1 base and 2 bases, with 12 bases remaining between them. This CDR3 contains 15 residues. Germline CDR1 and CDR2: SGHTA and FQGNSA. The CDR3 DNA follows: TGTGCCAGCAGCTTAGTGGTGGGTTTTCCCTACGAGCAGTACTTC. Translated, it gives CASSLVVGFPYEQYF.

The CDR3 is CASSPAGYTEAFF. CDR3 bases: TGTGCCAGCAGCCCGGCGGGGTACACTGAAGCTTTCTTT. The chain couples TRBV5-5 to TRBJ1-1; D gene uncertain. The CDR3 extends over 13 amino acids. V lost 4 bases and J 3 bases, leaving 10 bases between the germline ends. Per the germline V gene, CDR1 is SGHKS and CDR2 is YYEKEE (reference sequence).

The CDR3 DNA reads TGTGCCAGCAGGTCCAGGGGTACACCCCTCCACTTT. Amino acid sequence: CASRSRGTPLHF. The V call is TRBV7-9, the J call TRBJ1-6; D might be TRBD1 (6 bases). Looked up from germline, CDR1 is SEHNR and CDR2 is FQNEAQ (reference sequence). The V end lost 6 bases, the J end lost 11 bases, and 11 bases lay between the germline ends. The CDR3 runs to 12 residues.

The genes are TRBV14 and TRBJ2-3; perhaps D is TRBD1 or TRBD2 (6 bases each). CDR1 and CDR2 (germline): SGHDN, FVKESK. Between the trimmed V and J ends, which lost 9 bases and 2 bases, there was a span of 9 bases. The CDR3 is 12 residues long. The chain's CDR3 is CARRGATDTQYF. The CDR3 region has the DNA TGTGCCAGGAGGGGGGCCACAGATACGCAGTATTTT.

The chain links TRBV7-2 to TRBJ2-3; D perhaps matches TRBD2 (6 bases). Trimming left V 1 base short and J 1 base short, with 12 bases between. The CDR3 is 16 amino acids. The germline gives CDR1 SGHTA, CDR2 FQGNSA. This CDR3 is CASSLGGRGRTDTQYF. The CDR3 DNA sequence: TGTGCCAGCAGCTTAGGCGGGCGGGGACGCACAGATACGCAGTATTTT.

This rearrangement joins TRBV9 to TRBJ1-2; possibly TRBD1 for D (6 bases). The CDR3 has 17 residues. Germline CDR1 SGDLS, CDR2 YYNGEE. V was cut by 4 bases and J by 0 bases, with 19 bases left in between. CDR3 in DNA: TGTGCCAGCAGCCTTCAGAACAGGGCCGGTTCTAACTATGGCTACACCTTC. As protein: CASSLQNRAGSNYGYTF.

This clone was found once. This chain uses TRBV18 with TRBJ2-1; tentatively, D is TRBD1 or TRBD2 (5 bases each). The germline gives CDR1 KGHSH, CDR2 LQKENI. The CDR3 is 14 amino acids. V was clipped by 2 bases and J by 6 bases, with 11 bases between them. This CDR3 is CASSPGTGINEQFF. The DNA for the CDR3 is TGTGCCAGCTCACCAGGGACGGGGATCAATGAGCAGTTCTTC.

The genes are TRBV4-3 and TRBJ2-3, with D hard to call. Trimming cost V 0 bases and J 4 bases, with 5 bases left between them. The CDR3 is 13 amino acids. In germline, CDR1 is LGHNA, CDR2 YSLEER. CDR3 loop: CASSQETSDTQYF. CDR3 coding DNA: TGCGCCAGCAGCCAAGAGACCTCAGATACGCAGTATTTT.

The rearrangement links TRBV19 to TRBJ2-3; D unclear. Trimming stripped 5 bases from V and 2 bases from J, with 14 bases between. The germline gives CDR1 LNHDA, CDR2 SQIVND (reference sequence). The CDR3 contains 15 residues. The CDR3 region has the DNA TGTGCCAGTAGTTTAGCCGCTCAAGTCACAGATACGCAGTATTTT. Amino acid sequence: CASSLAAQVTDTQYF.

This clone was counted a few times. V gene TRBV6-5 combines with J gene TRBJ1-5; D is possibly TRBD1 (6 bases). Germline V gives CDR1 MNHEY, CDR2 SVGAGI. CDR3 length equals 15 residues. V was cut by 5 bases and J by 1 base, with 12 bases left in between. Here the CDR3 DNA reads TGTGCCAGCAGTCCCCAGGGGAAGAGCAATCAGCCCCAGCATTTT. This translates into CASSPQGKSNQPQHF.

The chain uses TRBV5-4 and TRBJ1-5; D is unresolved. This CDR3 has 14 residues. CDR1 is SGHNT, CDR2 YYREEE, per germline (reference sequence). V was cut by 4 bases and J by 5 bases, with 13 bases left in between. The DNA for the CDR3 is TGTGCCAGCAGCGTCAAGGGCTGGGATCAGCCCCAGCATTTT. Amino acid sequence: CASSVKGWDQPQHF.

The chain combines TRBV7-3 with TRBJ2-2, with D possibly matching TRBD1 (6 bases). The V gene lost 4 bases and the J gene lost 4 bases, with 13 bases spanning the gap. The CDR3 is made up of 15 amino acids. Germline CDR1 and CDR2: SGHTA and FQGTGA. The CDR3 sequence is CASSSTGPGTGELFF. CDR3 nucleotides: TGTGCCAGCAGCTCGACAGGTCCGGGCACCGGGGAGCTGTTTTTT.

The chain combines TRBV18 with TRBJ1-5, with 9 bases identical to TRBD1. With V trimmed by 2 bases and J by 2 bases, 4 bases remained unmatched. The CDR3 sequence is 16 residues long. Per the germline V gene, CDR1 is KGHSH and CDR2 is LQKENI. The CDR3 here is CASSPGQGNRNQPQHF. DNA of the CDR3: TGTGCCAGCTCACCAGGACAGGGGAATCGCAATCAGCCCCAGCATTTT.

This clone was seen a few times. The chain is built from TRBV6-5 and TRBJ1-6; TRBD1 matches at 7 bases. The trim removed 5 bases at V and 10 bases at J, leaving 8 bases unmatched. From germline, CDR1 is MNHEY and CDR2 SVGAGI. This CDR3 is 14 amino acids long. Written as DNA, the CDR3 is TGTGCCAGCAGTAGCCGGGACAGCGGATCACCCCTCCACTTT. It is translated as CASSSRDSGSPLHF.